This T cell receptor (beta chain) was found in a study of immune evolution from preneoplasia to lung adenocarcinoma. This CDR3 has 15 residues. Germline assignment: CDR1 MDHEN and CDR2 SYDVKM. V was pared by 3 bases and J by 6 bases, with 17 bases between. The data were produced by immunoSEQ multiplex PCR, yet TCRdb's version contains in-frame clones alone and is incomplete. This sample has 6,500 to 9,000 clones, with around 81% found just once. The chain recombines TRBV28 with TRBJ1-2, with D uncertain. Sequencing was carried out using FFPE adjacent normal lung tissue. The clonotype comes from a person between 65 and 79 years old with lung adenocarcinoma. This chain's CDR3 is CASSLSLPPTHGYTF. The DNA for the CDR3 is TGTGCCAGCAGTTTGAGTCTACCCCCTACTCATGGCTACACCTTC.